The clone carrying this TCR beta chain has ten or more counts. The entry originates in a study of identical twins. TCRdb re-called the 5' RACE reads with MiXCR, one entry per CDR3 protein. The data hold about 690,000 distinct CDR3 sequences, with roughly 20% observed a single time. The length of the CDR3 is 14 residues. Trimming pared 1 base from V and 11 bases from J, leaving 15 bases between. These sequences were also reported in another study, on T cells expressing NK-cell markers. In that study: Repertoires of TCR beta were obtained from T cells sorted as CD3+CD56+NKG2C+, CD3+CD56+NKG2C- and CD3+CD56-NKG2C+. With respect to HCMV, most of the eight sequenced donors were seropositive, and one was seronegative. These same clonotypes (in several donors) also led the CD3+CD56-NKG2C+ fraction.

The TCR sequence derives from a woman between 18 and 29 years old in good health. The chain uses TRBV12-3 or TRBV12-4 and TRBJ2-1; unclear D gene. Sequenced sample: PBMCs. The CDR3 loop reads CASSLGSLGHQQFF. DNA of the CDR3: TGTGCCAGCAGTTTAGGTAGCTTGGGTCATCAGCAGTTCTTC.